Only a few counts were recorded for the clone carrying this T cell receptor beta chain. Its antigen is unknown. MiXCR was run by TCRdb on the RT-PCR reads, yielding one entry per CDR3 protein. The table includes about 520,000 distinct CDR3 sequences, approximately 6.9% detected once. These data originate in a study of response to subunit inactivated influenza vaccine. Notes on the study in general: Each seasonal influenza vaccination recruits few new T cells, the authors suggested.

The CDR3 runs 14 residues. Trimming removed 7 bases at V and 0 bases at J, with 10 bases between. The receptor was derived from a man aged 45 to 70 who received an inactivated influenza vaccine. The chain combines TRBV12-3 or TRBV12-4 with TRBJ2-1; D is uncertain. Sample: PBMCs from blood, taken around 2 years after vaccination. The CDR3, as DNA: TGTGCCAGCATGGTTTTTGGCTCCTACAATGAGCAGTTCTTC. This codes for CASMVFGSYNEQFF.